The source of this T cell receptor beta chain is a study of beta chain features in type 1 diabetes. The authors reverse transcribed all of the isolated RNA, so sequencing captured expressed TCRB transcripts. Profiling relied on immunoSEQ multiplex PCR, and the TCRdb table lists in-frame clones only, not all of them. Of about 280,000 clones in the sample, about 15% were seen once. Turning to this clone: Antigen unknown.

The CDR3 totals 12 residues. V was pared by 5 bases and J by 2 bases, with 6 bases between. The germline V gene has CDR1 SGHVS and CDR2 FQNEAQ. Points from the study as a whole: Patients' naive, central memory and Treg TCRB repertoires seemed closer to one another than those of healthy donors. A pattern of fewer insertions and more deletions at VDJ junctions was seen in type 1 diabetes patients. Among patients with Type 1 diabetes, TCRB CDR3s were moderately but significantly shorter in every one of the four CD4+ subsets.

Sequencing was performed on naive CD4+ T cells from blood. This receptor was obtained from a man aged 18 to 35 with type 1 diabetes. The rearrangement uses TRBV7-8 and TRBJ2-5; no definite D call. DNA of the CDR3: TGTGCCAGCAGCGAGAATCAAGAGACCCAGTACTTC. This codes for CASSENQETQYF.